These T cell receptor beta chains were read from a single sample in a study of T cell changes during pregnancy in multiple sclerosis. Profiled with immunoSEQ multiplex PCR; TCRdb holds only in-frame clones, not every one. This sample has around 69,000 clones, with roughly nine tenths found just once. The material was peripheral blood, obtained in the third trimester of pregnancy. These receptors were taken from a female donor with multiple sclerosis, enrolled in a pregnancy study. CDR3s include the opening cysteine and the closing phenylalanine or tryptophan. The D gene is left open where the match is weak. Clone size, where shown, is once, few, many, or a class for clones that have expanded.

d_gene	v_gene	len	abundance	j_gene	CDR3nt	CDR3aa
-	TRBV19	14	-	TRBJ1-1	TGTGCCAGTAGTACCCACAGGGCTAACACTGAAGCTTTCTTT	CASSTHRANTEAFF
TRBD1	TRBV28	16	-	TRBJ1-3	TGTGCCAGCAGCCTTCGGGGGACAGGGGCTGGAAACACCATATATTTT	CASSLRGTGAGNTIYF
-	TRBV5-1	13	-	TRBJ2-3	TGCGCCAGCAGCTCGAGGGCGGCAGATACGCAGTATTTT	CASSSRAADTQYF
TRBD2	TRBV5-4	15	-	TRBJ2-5	TGTGCCAGCAGCTTGGTTAGCGGGAGTCGGGAGACCCAGTACTTC	CASSLVSGSRETQYF
-	TRBV7-9	13	-	TRBJ2-7	TGTGCCAGCAGCTTAGGGGGCCGTTACGAGCAGTACTTC	CASSLGGRYEQYF
TRBD2	TRBV28	17	-	TRBJ2-3	TGTGCCAGCAGTTTACCGGGGCCACTAGCGGGAGATGATACGCAGTATTTT	CASSLPGPLAGDDTQYF
-	TRBV9	14	once	TRBJ2-2	TGTGCCAGCAGCGGGAGCTGGCCCACCGGGGAGCTGTTTTTT	CASSGSWPTGELFF
TRBD1	TRBV29-1	16	-	TRBJ2-3	TGCAGCGTTGAAGGGGGGACAGGACTTAGCACAGATACGCAGTATTTT	CSVEGGTGLSTDTQYF
-	TRBV12-5	15	-	TRBJ2-5	TGTGCTAGTGCCCCGGGTTTAGCGCCCCAAGAGACCCAGTACTTC	CASAPGLAPQETQYF
-	TRBV5-4	16	-	TRBJ2-2	TGTGCCAGCAGCTCGCCCGGGACTCAGGGAACCGGGGAGCTGTTTTTT	CASSSPGTQGTGELFF
TRBD2	TRBV4-1	14	-	TRBJ2-7	TGCGCCAGCAGCCAAGATGGACTAGCCTACGAGCAGTACTTC	CASSQDGLAYEQYF
-	TRBV7-3	15	-	TRBJ1-1	TGTGCCAGCAGCTTAGGACAGAAAATGAACACTGAAGCTTTCTTT	CASSLGQKMNTEAFF
TRBD1	TRBV5-1	15	-	TRBJ1-4	TGCGCCAGCAGGGGCGGACAGGGGGCCAATGAAAAACTGTTTTTT	CASRGGQGANEKLFF
TRBD1	TRBV28	16	-	TRBJ1-2	TGTGCCAGCAGGGCTGGACAGGGAGGCGCTGGCTATGGCTACACCTTC	CASRAGQGGAGYGYTF
-	TRBV7-9	15	-	TRBJ1-1	TGTGCCAGCAGCTTAGCCGGGGGGCCTGACACTGAAGCTTTCTTT	CASSLAGGPDTEAFF
-	TRBV21-1	17	-	TRBJ2-7	TGTGCCAGCAGCAAAGGTAAGACTAGCGGGAGACGTTACGAGCAGTACTTC	CASSKGKTSGRRYEQYF
-	TRBV13	15	once	TRBJ1-5	TGTGCCAGCAGCTTAGGCGCAGGGCTCAATCAGCCCCAGCATTTT	CASSLGAGLNQPQHF
-	TRBV2	15	-	TRBJ2-6	TGTGCCAGCAGTGAAACCCCGGGGGGGGCCAACGTCCTGACTTTC	CASSETPGGANVLTF
TRBD1	TRBV7-3	18	-	TRBJ2-6	TGTGCCAGCAGCTTAGGCCCGGGACAGGGGCCTGGGGCCAACGTCCTGACTTTC	CASSLGPGQGPGANVLTF
-	TRBV7-3	16	-	TRBJ2-2	TGTGCCAGCAGCTTACACTCCTCCCTCAACACCGGGGAGCTGTTTTTT	CASSLHSSLNTGELFF
TRBD1	TRBV4-1	15	-	TRBJ2-4	TGCGCCAGCAGCAACGACAGGGGAAAAATGGCCATTCAGTACTTC	CASSNDRGKMAIQYF
TRBD1	TRBV5-1	12	-	TRBJ2-1	TGCGCCAGCAGCGGGGACAGCAATGAGCAGTTCTTC	CASSGDSNEQFF
TRBD1	TRBV7-2	14	-	TRBJ1-1	TGTGCCAGCAGCCCAGTAACGGGGACAGTGGAAGCTTTCTTT	CASSPVTGTVEAFF
-	TRBV5-1	12	-	TRBJ1-2	TGCGCCAGCAGCTTTGACAGGAACAGCTACACCTTC	CASSFDRNSYTF
-	TRBV5-4	15	-	TRBJ1-1	TGTGCCAGCAGCTTGGGGGGCTCTCTGAACACTGAAGCTTTCTTT	CASSLGGSLNTEAFF
-	TRBV2	12	-	TRBJ1-1	TGTGCCAGCAGTTTCGGGAACACTGAAGCTTTCTTT	CASSFGNTEAFF
TRBD1	TRBV27	14	-	TRBJ2-7	TGTGCCAGCAGTTGGACAGGGAGCTCCTACGAGCAGTACTTC	CASSWTGSSYEQYF
-	TRBV28	14	-	TRBJ1-4	TGTGCCACCTTAACAGGGCTAACTAATGAAAAACTGTTTTTT	CATLTGLTNEKLFF
-	TRBV9	15	-	TRBJ1-3	TGTGCCAGCAGCGTAGCAGGGTTCGGCGGAAACACCATATATTTT	CASSVAGFGGNTIYF